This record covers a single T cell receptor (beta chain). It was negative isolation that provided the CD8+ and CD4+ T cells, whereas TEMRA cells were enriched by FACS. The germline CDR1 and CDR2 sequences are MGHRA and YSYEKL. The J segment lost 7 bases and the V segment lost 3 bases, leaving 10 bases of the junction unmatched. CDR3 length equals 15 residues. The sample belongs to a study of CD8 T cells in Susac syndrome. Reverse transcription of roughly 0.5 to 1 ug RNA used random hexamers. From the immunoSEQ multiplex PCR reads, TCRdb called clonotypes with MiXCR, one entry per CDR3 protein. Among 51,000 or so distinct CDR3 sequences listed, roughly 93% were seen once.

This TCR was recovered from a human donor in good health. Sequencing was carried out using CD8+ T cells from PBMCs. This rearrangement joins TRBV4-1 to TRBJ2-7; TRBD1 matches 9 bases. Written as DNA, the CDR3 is TGCGCCAGCAGCCAGGAACCGGGACAGGGCCGGGAGCAGTACTTC. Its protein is CASSQEPGQGREQYF.